The 31 T cell receptor beta chains below come from one sample, sequenced in a study of T cell repertoires in cytomegalovirus infection. MiXCR, run by TCRdb on the reads, gives a single entry per CDR3 protein. The sample has fewer than 1,000,000 distinct CDR3 sequences; approximately 31% are singletons. These receptors' targets are unknown. This sample comprised cultured CD8+ T cells from PBMCs, obtained from culture after CMV antigen stimulation. These receptors were obtained from a human donor in good health (CMV status not recorded). Some clones in this sample may be carry-over from other donors' samples.

This clonotype was seen a handful of times. The chain couples TRBV7-6 to TRBJ2-5; D uncertain. V lost 7 bases to trimming and J lost 4 bases, with 16 bases between them. CDR3 length equals 14 residues. Germline CDR1 SGHVS, CDR2 FNYEAQ. Here the CDR3 reads CASTLALPGETQYF. In nucleotides, the CDR3 is TGTGCCAGCACCCTGGCACTACCTGGAGAGACCCAGTACTTC.

The chain combines TRBV27 with TRBJ2-2; the D is unclear. V lost 7 bases and J 9 bases, leaving 12 bases between the germline ends. The V gene's germline CDR1 is MNHEY and CDR2 SMNVEV (reference sequence). This CDR3 is built from 12 residues. This chain's CDR3 is CASNPRVRELFF. CDR3 sequence (DNA): TGTGCCAGCAACCCCCGGGTACGGGAGCTGTTTTTT.

This chain connects TRBV19 to TRBJ2-3; 7 bases line up with TRBD1. V dropped 5 bases and J dropped 1; count of bases not matched to a gene: 6. Germline assignment: CDR1 LNHDA and CDR2 SQIVND (reference sequence). The CDR3 extends over 15 amino acids. The CDR3 protein is CASSPGQRGTDTQYF. As DNA, the CDR3 is TGTGCCAGTAGTCCGGGACAGCGAGGCACAGATACGCAGTATTTT.

The rearrangement uses TRBV5-1 and TRBJ2-2, with 9 nucleotides matching TRBD1. The J segment lost 0 bases and the V segment lost 5 bases, leaving 2 bases of the junction unmatched. This CDR3 has 15 amino acids. Germline assignment: CDR1 SGHRS and CDR2 YFSETQ. In DNA, the CDR3 is TGCGCCAGCAGATGGACAGGGGCGAACACCGGGGAGCTGTTTTTT. Amino acids: CASRWTGANTGELFF.

In this sample, this clonotype turned up many times. This chain uses TRBV7-2 with TRBJ2-1, with 10 bases matching TRBD2. J lost 6 bases, V lost 1 base, and 9 bases had no gene match. The CDR3 covers 17 residues. Germline CDR1 SGHTA, CDR2 FQGNSA. The CDR3 loop reads CASSLVVAGGQPNEQFF. CDR3 DNA: TGTGCCAGCAGCTTAGTAGTAGCGGGGGGACAACCCAATGAGCAGTTCTTC.

In this sample, this clonotype turned up a few times. V usage is TRBV24-1 and J usage is TRBJ2-1; D gene ambiguous. Germline values: CDR1 KGHDR, CDR2 SFDVKD. CDR3 length equals 17 residues. V was trimmed by 0 bases and J by 1 base, leaving 12 bases between them. The CDR3 nucleotides are TGTGCCACCAGTGATTTGAGTAGCCGAGGTTCCTACAATGAGCAGTTCTTC. It is translated as CATSDLSSRGSYNEQFF.

This clonotype was seen a handful of times. The chain has TRBV6-1 and TRBJ2-7; D is possibly TRBD1 (6 bases). The CDR3 has 14 residues. The ends were cut back, 2 bases at V and 3 bases at J, with 11 bases in the middle. Germline V gene data show CDR1 as MNHNS and CDR2 as SASEGT. The CDR3 reads CASSEIGQSYEQYF. The CDR3 DNA reads as TGTGCCAGCAGTGAAATCGGACAGAGCTACGAGCAGTACTTC.

This chain joins TRBV11-2 and TRBJ2-1, with D possibly TRBD1 on 6 matching bases. This CDR3 spans 16 amino acids. Germline loops: CDR1 SGHAT, CDR2 FQNNGV. Trimming took off 1 base at V and 2 bases at J, with 12 bases between the two ends. The CDR3 DNA follows: TGTGCCAGCAGCTTAGCTGGACAGAGTGCCTACAATGAGCAGTTCTTC. Translating gives CASSLAGQSAYNEQFF. Full variable domain (outside the CDR3, taken from reference TRBV11-2 and TRBJ2-1): EAGVAQSPRYKIIEKRQSVAFWCNPISGHATLYWYQQILGQGPKLLIQFQNNGVVDDSQLPKDRFSAERLKGVDSTLKIQPAKLEDSAVYLCASSLAGQSAYNEQFFGPGTRLTVL.

This clonotype showed up many times. The junction differs from germline at one of its ends, possibly a read error. The chain employs TRBV7-7 and TRBJ2-3; D gene ambiguous. The germline V gene encodes CDR1 SSHAT and CDR2 FNYEAQ (reference sequence). CDR3 size: 13 residues. CDR3 sequence: CASSSKPTDTQYF. CDR3 nucleotides: TGTGCTAGCAGCTCGAAACCTACGGATACGCAGTATTTT.

The chain links TRBV9 to TRBJ1-1; D is undetermined. V dropped 0 bases and J dropped 5 bases, with 11 bases sitting between them. The CDR3 is made up of 14 amino acids. Germline CDR1 is SGDLS and CDR2 is YYNGEE. For the CDR3, the DNA is TGTGCCAGCAGCGTAGGACTCGGCCTGACTGAAGCTTTCTTT. It specifies CASSVGLGLTEAFF.

The V gene is TRBV9, the J gene TRBJ2-1, with 11 bases that match TRBD2. With V trimmed by 4 bases and J by 5 bases, 8 bases remained unmatched. CDR1 and CDR2 from the germline V gene are SGDLS and YYNGEE. The CDR3 is 16 amino acids. This chain's CDR3 is CASSFRLAGTNNEQFF. The CDR3 DNA reads TGTGCCAGCAGCTTTAGACTAGCGGGGACTAACAATGAGCAGTTCTTC. Variable domain in full (rest from reference TRBV9 and TRBJ2-1): DSGVTQTPKHLITATGQRVTLRCSPRSGDLSVYWYQQSLDQGLQFLIQYYNGEERAKGNILERFSAQQFPDLHSELNLSSLELGDSALYFCASSFRLAGTNNEQFFGPGTRLTVL.

This rearrangement joins TRBV13 to TRBJ2-1; TRBD2 matches 9 bases. Germline V lookup: CDR1 PRHDT, CDR2 FYEKMQ (reference sequence). The CDR3 extends over 15 amino acids. The V gene end was trimmed by 5 bases and the J gene end by 7 bases; junction bases not matched to a gene: 9. As DNA, the CDR3 is TGTGCCAGCAGCACCTTTAGCGGGGGTGGGAATGAGCAGTTCTTC. This gives the protein CASSTFSGGGNEQFF.

This clonotype was counted between two and nine times. CDR3 coding DNA: TGTGCCAGCAGGGGGGACAGTGATAATGAAAAACTGTTTTTT. This sequence encodes CASRGDSDNEKLFF. The chain carries TRBV7-9 and TRBJ1-4, with TRBD1 identical over 7 bases. Germline CDR1 and CDR2: SEHNR and FQNEAQ (reference sequence). The CDR3 sequence is 14 residues long. The trim removed 6 bases at V and 4 bases at J, leaving 5 bases unmatched.

This clonotype was counted between two and nine times. The chain carries TRBV7-6 and TRBJ2-5; weak D call: TRBD2 (5 bases). V lost 1 base and J lost 5, with 11 bases in between. Germline loops: CDR1 SGHVS, CDR2 FNYEAQ. CDR3 length: 14 residues. CDR3 sequence (DNA): TGTGCCAGCAGCTTAGAGGCGTGGGAGGAGACCCAGTACTTC. Its protein product is CASSLEAWEETQYF.

As concerns this clonotype: This could be a read error, since a much larger clone is one nucleotide away. CDR3 sequence (DNA): TGTGCCAGCAGCGACTATAATTCACCCCTCCACTTT. Translation: CASSDYNSPLHF. V and J are TRBV7-1 and TRBJ1-6; D not certain. TRBV7-1 is an ORF for which the function is uncertain. With 5 bases removed from V and 3 bases from J, the gap between germline ends came to 2 bases. CDR3 length equals 12 residues.

This clonotype was found a few times. The J gene is TRBJ1-1, the V gene TRBV4-1; D is uncertain. Germline V gene sequence: CDR1 MGHRA, CDR2 YSYEKL. V was clipped by 1 base and J by 4 bases, with 10 bases between them. The CDR3 runs to 14 residues. CDR3 residues: CASSQVGRGTEAFF. CDR3 nucleotides: TGCGCCAGCAGCCAAGTAGGTAGAGGCACTGAAGCTTTCTTT.

This clonotype was picked up a small number of times. The chain carries TRBV4-2 and TRBJ2-3, with D uncertain. The V gene's germline CDR1 is LGHNA and CDR2 YNFKEQ. The CDR3 sequence is 14 residues long. V dropped 2 bases and J dropped 4 bases, with 10 bases sitting between them. The CDR3 DNA sequence: TGTGCCAGCAGCCAACGCCAGCTAGCAGATACGCAGTATTTT. This gives the protein CASSQRQLADTQYF.

The chain employs TRBV6-1 and TRBJ2-1; D is unresolved. V was trimmed by 2 bases and J by 0 bases, leaving 14 bases between them. The CDR3 has 17 amino acids. The germline V gene encodes CDR1 MNHNS and CDR2 SASEGT. CDR3 coding DNA: TGTGCCAGCAGTGAAAACCTCGGTCTGAGCTCCTACAATGAGCAGTTCTTC. It codes for CASSENLGLSSYNEQFF.

This clonotype was detected ten times or more. This rearrangement joins TRBV7-8 to TRBJ1-4; D gene unclear. Trimming cost V 2 bases and J 3 bases, with 13 bases left between them. The CDR3 extends over 16 amino acids. From germline, CDR1 is SGHVS and CDR2 FQNEAQ. CDR3 DNA sequence: TGTGCCAGCAGCTTAAATAGGCCCCGGGCTAATGAAAAACTGTTTTTT. This codes for CASSLNRPRANEKLFF.

This rearrangement joins TRBV2 to TRBJ2-7; D not resolved. This CDR3 has 14 amino acids. Germline CDR1 reads SNHLY; CDR2 reads FYNNEI. Trimming took off 3 bases at V and 4 bases at J, with 13 bases between the two ends. The CDR3 nucleotides read TGTGCCAGCAGTGATCCAGTACACTCTTACGAGCAGTACTTC. Translated: CASSDPVHSYEQYF.

The CDR3 bases are TGTGCCAGCAGCTTTACGGGGATTAACGATGAGCAGTTCTTC. Amino acid sequence: CASSFTGINDEQFF. The chain links TRBV11-3 to TRBJ2-1; TRBD2 might be the D (5 bases). The CDR3 totals 14 residues. The germline V gene encodes CDR1 SGHNT and CDR2 YENEEA. V lost 3 bases and J lost 8, with 14 bases in between.

CDR3 sequence reads: CASSLQGFYEQYV. The CDR3, as DNA: TGTGCCAGCAGTCTCCAGGGATTCTACGAGCAGTACGTC. The V gene is TRBV6-2 or TRBV6-3, the J gene TRBJ2-7, with D tentatively TRBD1 (5 bases). The CDR3 is 13 amino acids. V lost 5 bases and J 3 bases, leaving 11 bases between the germline ends. Germline CDR1 reads MNHEY; CDR2 reads SVGEGT.

The chain uses TRBV6-2 or TRBV6-3 and TRBJ1-2; 9 bases are a match to TRBD1. V was clipped by 5 bases and J by 2 bases; unmatched bases: 6. The CDR3 contains 15 residues. Germline lookup yields CDR1 MNHEY and CDR2 SVGEGT. CDR3 nucleotides: TGTGCCAGCAGTATGACAGGGGGACGCAACTATGGCTACACCTTC. Protein: CASSMTGGRNYGYTF.

This clonotype was counted between two and nine times. The rearrangement uses TRBV7-6 and TRBJ1-2; D not certain. V was cut by 1 base and J by 6 bases, with 15 bases left in between. CDR1 and CDR2 from the germline V gene are SGHVS and FNYEAQ. The CDR3 runs 15 residues. The CDR3 loop reads CASSLEWSGWDGYTF. CDR3 bases: TGTGCCAGCAGCTTAGAGTGGAGCGGGTGGGATGGCTACACCTTC.

This clonotype occurred a few times. The chain links TRBV11-2 to TRBJ2-1; D is undetermined. CDR1 SGHAT and CDR2 FQNNGV come from the germline V gene. The CDR3 extends over 16 amino acids. The V and J ends lost 0 bases and 5 bases respectively, with 14 bases between them. CDR3 bases: TGTGCCAGCAGCTTAGATTGGGCCAGGCCCCACAATGAGCAGTTCTTC. Amino acids: CASSLDWARPHNEQFF.

This clonotype was recorded a few times. The rearrangement links TRBV12-3 or TRBV12-4 to TRBJ2-2, with D perhaps TRBD1 or TRBD2 (5 bases each). V was pared by 5 bases and J by 7 bases, with 20 bases between. This CDR3 is built from 16 residues. This CDR3 is CASSLRDRNFFGELFF. In nucleotides, the CDR3 is TGTGCCAGCAGTCTCCGGGACCGTAATTTTTTCGGGGAGCTGTTTTTT.

This clonotype was picked up a small number of times. This chain links TRBV7-8 with TRBJ2-1; tentative D call: TRBD2 (7 bases). V lost 1 base, J lost 0 bases, and 16 bases lay in between. CDR3 length: 18 residues. Germline-derived CDR1 and CDR2 are SGHVS and FQNEAQ. The CDR3 DNA reads TGTGCCAGCAGCTTAGGAGTAGGGGGGGAATTCTCCTACAATGAGCAGTTCTTC. Protein sequence: CASSLGVGGEFSYNEQFF.

At least ten counts were recorded for this clonotype. The genes are TRBV7-9 and TRBJ2-7, with 9 bases identical to TRBD1. V shed 5 bases and J 3 bases; nucleotides not matched to a gene: 11. Germline CDR1 SEHNR, CDR2 FQNEAQ (reference sequence). The CDR3 is 16 amino acids. The CDR3 nucleotides read TGTGCCAGCAGCCCGGTCTCCGGGACAGGGATCTACGAGCAGTACTTC. This gives the protein CASSPVSGTGIYEQYF.

This clonotype showed up just a few times. J is TRBJ1-5 and V is TRBV4-1, with TRBD1 identical over 7 bases. The V gene end was trimmed by 5 bases and the J gene end by 7 bases; junction bases not matched to a gene: 5. CDR3 length equals 13 residues. Germline V gives CDR1 MGHRA, CDR2 YSYEKL. CDR3 in amino acids: CASSYTGEQPQHF. The CDR3 DNA reads TGCGCCAGCAGCTATACAGGGGAGCAGCCCCAGCATTTT.

The chain couples TRBV27 to TRBJ2-7, with 10 bases identical to TRBD2. The V segment lost 5 bases and the J segment 3 bases; nucleotides outside the gene matches: 7. The germline gives CDR1 MNHEY, CDR2 SMNVEV (reference sequence). The CDR3 spans 15 residues. This chain's CDR3 is CASSISGGAGYEQYV. CDR3 coding DNA: TGTGCCAGCAGTATAAGCGGGGGGGCGGGCTACGAGCAGTACGTC.

The chain couples TRBV7-8 to TRBJ2-1, with D unclear. CDR3 size: 12 residues. Germline V lookup: CDR1 SGHVS, CDR2 FQNEAQ. The V end was cut by 7 bases, the J end by 2 bases, with 6 bases between. The CDR3 nucleotides are TGTGCCAGCACGGCTACCTACAATGAGCAGTTCTTC. Amino acids: CASTATYNEQFF.